This T cell receptor beta chain is from a study of T cell repertoires in breast cancer. Blocking oligonucleotides added to a second nested PCR suppressed unpaired genes. TCRdb passed the emulsion pairing reads through MiXCR, listing each CDR3 protein once. The sample lists roughly 40,000 distinct CDR3 sequences, 45% occurring once. The expanded emulsion RT-PCR method captured paired alpha and beta chains from CD8+ T cells. The germline V gene encodes CDR1 SGHRS and CDR2 YFSETQ. 15 amino acids form the CDR3, both terminal residues included. A remark on this clonotype: The CDR3 ends on some other residue instead of the conserved phenylalanine or tryptophan, so this is likely a read error. No DNA is shown, since the ends of the CDR3 on it are uncertain; the CDR3 is the one TCRdb lists.

The sample consisted of CD8+ T cells. The V call is TRBV5-1, the J call TRBJ1-2; the D call TRBD1 from the table was never checked on the DNA. This clonotype was obtained from a pool of human donors with breast cancer or a healthy control (not recorded which). CDR3 sequence: CTSSYRAGNFAFGTL.